The sequence of this T cell receptor beta chain was determined in a study of cytomegalovirus exposure and HLA in healthy donors. Study outcomes and limitations: Analysis was performed later, and it showed HLA-associated TCR beta chains to be more clonally expanded than equally common others. Reportedly, fewer N-insertions than the roughly 700-donor mean appeared in an Asian-associated ancestry cluster in a later analysis. Association of a missense DCLRE1C variant with TCR beta V- and J-gene trimming was reported in a later analysis.

Though nominally healthy at sampling, donors likely had unrecorded immune exposures. As for this clone: The antigen remains undetermined.

CDR3 length: 15 residues. V lost 4 bases, J lost 7 bases, and 20 bases lay in between. CDR1 SGHDT and CDR2 YYEEEE come from the germline V gene. Researchers ran the PCR with 60 Vbeta and 13 Jbeta primers. The assay was immunoSEQ multiplex PCR, and TCRdb's table has in-frame clones only and misses some. The table has approximately 180,000 clones, around 87% seen once. The rearrangement links TRBV5-6 to TRBJ2-5; D possibly corresponds to TRBD1 (5 bases). The receptor was isolated from a woman aged 18-30 years in good health and CMV-seronegative. Sequencing input: PBMCs. This chain's CDR3 is CASSDRDSETGTQYF. DNA of the CDR3: TGTGCCAGCAGCGACAGAGACTCGGAAACGGGGACCCAGTACTTC.